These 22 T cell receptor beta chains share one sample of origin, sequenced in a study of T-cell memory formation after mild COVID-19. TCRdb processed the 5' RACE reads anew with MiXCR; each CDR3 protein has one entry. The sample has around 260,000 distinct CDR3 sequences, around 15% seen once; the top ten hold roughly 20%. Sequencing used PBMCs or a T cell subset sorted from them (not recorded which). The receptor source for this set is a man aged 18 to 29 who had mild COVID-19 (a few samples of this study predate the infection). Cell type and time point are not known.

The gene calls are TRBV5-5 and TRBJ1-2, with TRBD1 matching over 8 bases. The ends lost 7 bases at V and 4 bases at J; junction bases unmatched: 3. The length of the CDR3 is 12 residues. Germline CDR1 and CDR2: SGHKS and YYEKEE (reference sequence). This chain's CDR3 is CASEDRAYGYTF. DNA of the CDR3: TGTGCCAGCGAGGACAGGGCCTATGGCTACACCTTC.

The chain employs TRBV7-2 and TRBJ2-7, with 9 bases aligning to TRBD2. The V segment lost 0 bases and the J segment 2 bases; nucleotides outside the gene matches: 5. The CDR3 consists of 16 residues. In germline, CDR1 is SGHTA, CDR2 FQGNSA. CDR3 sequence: CASSLAPGLAPYEQYF. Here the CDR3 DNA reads TGTGCCAGCAGCTTAGCGCCGGGACTAGCCCCCTACGAGCAGTACTTC.

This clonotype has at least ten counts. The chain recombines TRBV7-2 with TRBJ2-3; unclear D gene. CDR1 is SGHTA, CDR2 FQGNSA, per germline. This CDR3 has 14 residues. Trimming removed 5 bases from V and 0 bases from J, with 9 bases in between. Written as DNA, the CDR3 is TGTGCCAGCAGCCTGACCATGAGCACAGATACGCAGTATTTT. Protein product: CASSLTMSTDTQYF. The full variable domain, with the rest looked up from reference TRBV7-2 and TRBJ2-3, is GAGVSQSPSNKVTEKGKDVELRCDPISGHTALYWYRQSLGQGLEFLIYFQGNSAPDKSGLPSDRFSAERTGGSVSTLTIQRTQQEDSAVYLCASSLTMSTDTQYFGPGTRLTVL.

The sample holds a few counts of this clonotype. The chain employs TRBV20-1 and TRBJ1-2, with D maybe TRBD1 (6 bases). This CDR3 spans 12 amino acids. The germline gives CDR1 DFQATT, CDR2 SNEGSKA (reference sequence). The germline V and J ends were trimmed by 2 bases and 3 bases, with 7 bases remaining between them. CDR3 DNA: TGCAGTGCTAGACAGGGGTACTATGGCTACACCTTC. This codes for CSARQGYYGYTF.

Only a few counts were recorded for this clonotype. DNA of the CDR3: TGTGCCAGCAGTTTATGGGGCGGGGGGAACACTGAAGCTTTCTTT. Translating it yields CASSLWGGGNTEAFF. This sequence joins TRBV27 and TRBJ1-1, with TRBD1 as a possible D gene (5 bases). V was clipped by 1 base and J by 1 base, with 10 bases between them. The CDR3 length is 15 residues. Germline V gene lookup returns CDR1 MNHEY and CDR2 SMNVEV (reference sequence).

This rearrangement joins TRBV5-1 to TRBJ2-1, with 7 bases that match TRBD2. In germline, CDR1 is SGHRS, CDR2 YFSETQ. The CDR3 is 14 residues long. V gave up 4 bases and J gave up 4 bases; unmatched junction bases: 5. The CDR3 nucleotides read TGCGCCAGCAGCCGACCGGGGGGTTACAATGAGCAGTTCTTC. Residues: CASSRPGGYNEQFF.

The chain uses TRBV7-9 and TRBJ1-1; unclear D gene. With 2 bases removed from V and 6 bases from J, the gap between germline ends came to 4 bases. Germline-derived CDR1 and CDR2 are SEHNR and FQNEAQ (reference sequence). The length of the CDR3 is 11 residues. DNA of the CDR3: TGTGCCAGCAGCTTACAACCTGAAGCTTTCTTT. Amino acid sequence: CASSLQPEAFF.

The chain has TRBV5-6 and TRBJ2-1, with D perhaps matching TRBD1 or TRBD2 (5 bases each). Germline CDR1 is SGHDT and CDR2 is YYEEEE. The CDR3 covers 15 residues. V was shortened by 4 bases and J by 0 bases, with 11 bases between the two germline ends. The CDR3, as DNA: TGTGCCAGCAGCGCGGACACTAGCTCCTACAATGAGCAGTTCTTC. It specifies CASSADTSSYNEQFF.

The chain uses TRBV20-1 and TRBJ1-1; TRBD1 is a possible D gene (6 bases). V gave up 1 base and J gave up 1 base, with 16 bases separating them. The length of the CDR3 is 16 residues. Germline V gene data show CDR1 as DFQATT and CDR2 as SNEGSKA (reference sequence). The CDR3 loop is CSARGGATGGNTEAFF. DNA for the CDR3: TGCAGTGCTAGAGGGGGTGCGACAGGAGGGAACACTGAAGCTTTCTTT.

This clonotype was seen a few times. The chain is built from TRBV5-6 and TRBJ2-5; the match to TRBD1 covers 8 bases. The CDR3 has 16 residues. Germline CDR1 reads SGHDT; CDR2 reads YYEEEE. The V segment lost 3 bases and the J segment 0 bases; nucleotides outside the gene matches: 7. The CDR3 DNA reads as TGTGCCAGCAGCTCGAGGACAGGGCTGTACCAAGAGACCCAGTACTTC. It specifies CASSSRTGLYQETQYF.

CDR3 bases: TGTGCCAGCAGTGGAGTCTCGGCTACTCTACAAGAGACCCAGTACTTC. The encoded protein is CASSGVSATLQETQYF. V is TRBV2 and J is TRBJ2-5, with no clear D. Germline V gene sequence: CDR1 SNHLY, CDR2 FYNNEI. V was shortened by 4 bases and J by 2 bases, with 17 bases between the two germline ends. CDR3 length: 16 amino acids. Full variable domain (rest looked up from reference TRBV2 and TRBJ2-5): EPEVTQTPSHQVTQMGQEVILRCVPISNHLYFYWYRQILGQKVEFLVSFYNNEISEKSEIFDDQFSVERPDGSNFTLKIRSTKLEDSAMYFCASSGVSATLQETQYFGPGTRLLVL.

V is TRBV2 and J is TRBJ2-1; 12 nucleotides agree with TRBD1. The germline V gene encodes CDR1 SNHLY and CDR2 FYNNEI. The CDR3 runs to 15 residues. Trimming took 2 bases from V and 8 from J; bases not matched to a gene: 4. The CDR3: CASSEQGQGADEQFF. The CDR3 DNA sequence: TGTGCCAGCAGTGAACAGGGACAGGGGGCGGATGAGCAGTTCTTC.

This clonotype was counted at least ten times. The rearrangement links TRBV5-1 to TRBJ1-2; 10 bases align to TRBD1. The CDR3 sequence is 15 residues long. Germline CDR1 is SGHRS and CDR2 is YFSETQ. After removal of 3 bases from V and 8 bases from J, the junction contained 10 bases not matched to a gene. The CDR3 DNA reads TGCGCCAGCAGCTATGCATCGACAGGGGGCGCCGGCTACACCTTC. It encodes CASSYASTGGAGYTF.

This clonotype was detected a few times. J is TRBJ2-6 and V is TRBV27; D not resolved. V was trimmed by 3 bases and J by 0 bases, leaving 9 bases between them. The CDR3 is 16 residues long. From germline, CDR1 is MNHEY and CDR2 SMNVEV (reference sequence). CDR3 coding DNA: TGTGCCAGCAGTTTGTTACAAGCCTCTGGGGCCAACGTCCTGACTTTC. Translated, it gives CASSLLQASGANVLTF.

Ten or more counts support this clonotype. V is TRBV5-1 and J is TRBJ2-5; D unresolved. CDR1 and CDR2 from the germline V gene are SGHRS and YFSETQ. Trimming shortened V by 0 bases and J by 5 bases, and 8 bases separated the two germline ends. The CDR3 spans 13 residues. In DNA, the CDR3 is TGCGCCAGCAGCTTGGGGGTGTTCGAGACCCAGTACTTC. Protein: CASSLGVFETQYF.

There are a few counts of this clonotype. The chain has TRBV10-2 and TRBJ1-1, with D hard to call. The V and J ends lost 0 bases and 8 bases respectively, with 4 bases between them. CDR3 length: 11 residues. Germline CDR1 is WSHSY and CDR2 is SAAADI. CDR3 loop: CASSESPEAFF. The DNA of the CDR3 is TGCGCCAGCAGTGAGTCACCAGAAGCTTTCTTT.

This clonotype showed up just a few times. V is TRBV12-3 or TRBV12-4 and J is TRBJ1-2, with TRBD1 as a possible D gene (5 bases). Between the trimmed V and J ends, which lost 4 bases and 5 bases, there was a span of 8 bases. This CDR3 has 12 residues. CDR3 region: CASSSGQYGYTF. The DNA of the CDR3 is TGTGCCAGCAGTTCAGGGCAGTATGGCTACACCTTC.

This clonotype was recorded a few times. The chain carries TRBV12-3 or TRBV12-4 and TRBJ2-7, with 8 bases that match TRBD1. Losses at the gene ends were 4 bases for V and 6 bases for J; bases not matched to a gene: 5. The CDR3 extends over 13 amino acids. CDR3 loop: CASSSRGLGEQYF. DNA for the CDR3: TGTGCCAGCAGTTCCAGGGGGCTTGGCGAGCAGTACTTC.

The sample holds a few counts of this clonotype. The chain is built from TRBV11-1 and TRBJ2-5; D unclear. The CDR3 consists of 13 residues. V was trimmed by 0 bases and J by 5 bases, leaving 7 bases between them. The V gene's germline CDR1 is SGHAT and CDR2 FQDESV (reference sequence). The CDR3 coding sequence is TGTGCCAGCAGCTTAGCTAGTTTCGAGACCCAGTACTTC. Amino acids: CASSLASFETQYF.

CDR3 protein: CAWSAGALNTEAFF. The CDR3 DNA reads TGTGCCTGGTCGGCAGGAGCCTTGAACACTGAAGCTTTCTTT. This chain links TRBV30 with TRBJ1-1; D unclear. Germline V gene data show CDR1 as GTSNPN and CDR2 as SVGIG (reference sequence). V shed 5 bases and J shed 0 bases, with 13 bases lying between them. The CDR3 is 14 residues long.

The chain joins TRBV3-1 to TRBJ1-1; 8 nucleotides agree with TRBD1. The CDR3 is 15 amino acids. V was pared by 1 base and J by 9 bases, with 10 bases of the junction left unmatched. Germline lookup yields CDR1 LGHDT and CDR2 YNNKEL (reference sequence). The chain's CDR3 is CASSQVPTGGSKAFF. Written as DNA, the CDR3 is TGTGCCAGCAGCCAAGTACCCACAGGGGGGAGTAAAGCTTTCTTT.

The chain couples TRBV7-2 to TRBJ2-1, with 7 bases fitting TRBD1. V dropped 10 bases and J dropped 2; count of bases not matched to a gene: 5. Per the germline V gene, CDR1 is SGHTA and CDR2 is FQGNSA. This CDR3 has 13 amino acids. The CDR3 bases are TGTGCCACCCGGCAGGGGGCCTACAATGAGCAGTTCTTC. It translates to CATRQGAYNEQFF. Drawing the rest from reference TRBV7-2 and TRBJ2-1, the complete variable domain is GAGVSQSPSNKVTEKGKDVELRCDPISGHTALYWYRQSLGQGLEFLIYFQGNSAPDKSGLPSDRFSAERTGGSVSTLTIQRTQQEDSAVYLCATRQGAYNEQFFGPGTRLTVL.